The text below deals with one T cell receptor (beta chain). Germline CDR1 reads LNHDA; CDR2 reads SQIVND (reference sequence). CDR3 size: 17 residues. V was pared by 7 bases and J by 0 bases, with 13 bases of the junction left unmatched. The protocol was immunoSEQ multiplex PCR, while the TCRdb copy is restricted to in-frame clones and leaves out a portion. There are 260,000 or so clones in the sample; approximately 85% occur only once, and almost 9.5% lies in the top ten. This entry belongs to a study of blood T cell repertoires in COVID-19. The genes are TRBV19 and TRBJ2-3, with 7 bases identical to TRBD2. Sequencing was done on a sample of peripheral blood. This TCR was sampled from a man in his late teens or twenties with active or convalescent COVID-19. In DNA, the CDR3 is TGTGCCAGTACCGGGGGGTACGGGGGACCAAGCACAGATACGCAGTATTTT. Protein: CASTGGYGGPSTDTQYF.